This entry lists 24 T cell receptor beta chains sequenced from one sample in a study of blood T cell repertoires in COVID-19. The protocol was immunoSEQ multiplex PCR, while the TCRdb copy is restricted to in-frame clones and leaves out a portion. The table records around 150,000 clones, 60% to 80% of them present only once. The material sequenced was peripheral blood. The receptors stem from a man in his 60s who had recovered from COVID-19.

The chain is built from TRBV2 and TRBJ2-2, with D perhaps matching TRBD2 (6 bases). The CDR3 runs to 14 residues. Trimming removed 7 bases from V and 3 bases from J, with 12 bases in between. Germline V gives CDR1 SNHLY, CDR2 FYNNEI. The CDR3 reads CASTVWRDTGELFF. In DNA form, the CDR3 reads TGTGCCAGCACAGTTTGGAGGGACACCGGGGAGCTGTTTTTT.

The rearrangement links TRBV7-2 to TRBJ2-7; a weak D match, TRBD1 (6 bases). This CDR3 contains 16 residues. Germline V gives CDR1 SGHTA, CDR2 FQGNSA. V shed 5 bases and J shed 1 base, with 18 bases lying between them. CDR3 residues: CASSRRRDTGSYEQYF. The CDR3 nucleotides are TGTGCCAGCAGCCGCCGACGGGACACGGGTTCCTACGAGCAGTACTTC.

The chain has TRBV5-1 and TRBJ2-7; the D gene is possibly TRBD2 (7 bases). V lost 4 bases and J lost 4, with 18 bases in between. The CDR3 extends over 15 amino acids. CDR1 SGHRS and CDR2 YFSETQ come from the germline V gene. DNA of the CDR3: TGCGCCAGCAGCCTGGAGGGGGGGGCGGAGTACGAGCAGTACTTC. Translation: CASSLEGGAEYEQYF.

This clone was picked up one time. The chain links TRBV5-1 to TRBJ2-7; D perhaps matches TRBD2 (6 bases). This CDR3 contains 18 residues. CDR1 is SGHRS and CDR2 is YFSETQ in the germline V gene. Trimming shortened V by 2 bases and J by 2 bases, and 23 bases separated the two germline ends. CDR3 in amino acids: CASSLEPNSGGTPYEQYF. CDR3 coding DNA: TGCGCCAGCAGCTTAGAACCTAACTCCGGGGGAACCCCCTACGAGCAGTACTTC.

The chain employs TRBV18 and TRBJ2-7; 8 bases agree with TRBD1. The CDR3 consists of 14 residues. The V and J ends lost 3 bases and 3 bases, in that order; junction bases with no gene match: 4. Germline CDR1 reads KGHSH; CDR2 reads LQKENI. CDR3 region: CASSPVDRGYEQYF. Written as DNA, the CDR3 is TGTGCCAGCTCACCCGTAGACAGGGGCTACGAGCAGTACTTC.

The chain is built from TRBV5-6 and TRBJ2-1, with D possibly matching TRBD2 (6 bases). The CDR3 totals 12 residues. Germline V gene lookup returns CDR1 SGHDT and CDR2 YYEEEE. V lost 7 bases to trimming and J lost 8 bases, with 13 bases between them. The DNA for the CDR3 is TGTGCCAGCCGGGGAGGATTCGATGAGCAGTTCTTC. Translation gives CASRGGFDEQFF.

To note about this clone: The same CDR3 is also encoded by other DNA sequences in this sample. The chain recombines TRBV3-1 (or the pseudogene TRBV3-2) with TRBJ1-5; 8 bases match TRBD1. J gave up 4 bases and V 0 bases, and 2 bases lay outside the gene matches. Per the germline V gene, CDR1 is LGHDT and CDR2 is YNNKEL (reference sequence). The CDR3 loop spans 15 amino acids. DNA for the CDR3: TGTGCCAGCAGCCAAGATACAGGGGGTAATCAGCCCCAGCATTTT. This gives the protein CASSQDTGGNQPQHF.

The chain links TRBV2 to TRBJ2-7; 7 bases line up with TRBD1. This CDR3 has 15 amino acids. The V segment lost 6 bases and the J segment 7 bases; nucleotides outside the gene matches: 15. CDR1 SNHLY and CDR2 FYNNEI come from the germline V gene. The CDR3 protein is CASRANTGVVREQYF. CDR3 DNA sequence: TGTGCCAGCAGAGCAAACACAGGGGTGGTGCGGGAGCAGTACTTC.

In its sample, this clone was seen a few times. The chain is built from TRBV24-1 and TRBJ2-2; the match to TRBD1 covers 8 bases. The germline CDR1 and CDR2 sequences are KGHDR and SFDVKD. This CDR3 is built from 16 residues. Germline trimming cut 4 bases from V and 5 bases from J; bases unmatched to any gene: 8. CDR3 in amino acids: CATSDYDRGGTGELFF. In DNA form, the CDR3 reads TGTGCCACCAGTGACTACGACAGGGGTGGGACCGGGGAGCTGTTTTTT.

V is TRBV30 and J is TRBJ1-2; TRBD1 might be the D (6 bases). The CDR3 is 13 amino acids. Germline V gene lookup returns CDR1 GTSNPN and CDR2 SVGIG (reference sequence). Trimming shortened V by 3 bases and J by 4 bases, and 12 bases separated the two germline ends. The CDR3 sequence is CAWRITGTYGYTF. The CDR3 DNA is TGTGCCTGGAGGATAACAGGGACCTATGGCTACACCTTC.

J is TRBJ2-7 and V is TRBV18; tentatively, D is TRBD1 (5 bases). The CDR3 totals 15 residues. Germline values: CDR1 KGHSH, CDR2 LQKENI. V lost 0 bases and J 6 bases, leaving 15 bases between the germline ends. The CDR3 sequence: CASSPPSQGWGEQYF. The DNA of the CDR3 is TGTGCCAGCTCACCACCTAGCCAGGGATGGGGCGAGCAGTACTTC.

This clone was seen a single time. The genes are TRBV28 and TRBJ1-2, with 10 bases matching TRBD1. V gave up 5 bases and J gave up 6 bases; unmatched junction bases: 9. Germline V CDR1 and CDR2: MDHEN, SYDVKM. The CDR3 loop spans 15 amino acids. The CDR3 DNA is TGTGCCAGCAGTCTCGCGGGACAGGGGAAGGATGGCTACACCTTC. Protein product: CASSLAGQGKDGYTF.

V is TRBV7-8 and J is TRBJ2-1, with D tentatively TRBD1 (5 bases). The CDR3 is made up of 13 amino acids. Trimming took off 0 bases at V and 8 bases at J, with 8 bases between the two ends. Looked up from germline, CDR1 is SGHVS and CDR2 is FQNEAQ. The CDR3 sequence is CASSLAGQHEQFF. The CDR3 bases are TGTGCCAGCAGCTTAGCGGGGCAGCATGAGCAGTTCTTC.

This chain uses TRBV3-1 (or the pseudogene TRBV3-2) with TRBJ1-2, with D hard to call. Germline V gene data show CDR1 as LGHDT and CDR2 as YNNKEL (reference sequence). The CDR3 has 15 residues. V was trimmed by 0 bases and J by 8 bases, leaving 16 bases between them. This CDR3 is CASSQDSPGTNGYTF. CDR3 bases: TGTGCCAGCAGCCAAGATTCCCCAGGAACGAACGGCTACACCTTC.

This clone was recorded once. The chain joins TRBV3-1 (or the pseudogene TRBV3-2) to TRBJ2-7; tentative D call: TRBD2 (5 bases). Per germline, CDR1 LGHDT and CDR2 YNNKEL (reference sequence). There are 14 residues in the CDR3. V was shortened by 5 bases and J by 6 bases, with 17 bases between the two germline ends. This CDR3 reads CASSSLATRFEQYF. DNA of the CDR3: TGTGCCAGCAGCTCCCTAGCTACGCGGTTCGAGCAGTACTTC.

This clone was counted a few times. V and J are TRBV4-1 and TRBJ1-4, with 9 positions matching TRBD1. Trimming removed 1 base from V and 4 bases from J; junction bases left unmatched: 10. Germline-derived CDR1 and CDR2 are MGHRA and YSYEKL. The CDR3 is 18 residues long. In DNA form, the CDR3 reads TGCGCCAGCAGCCAAGTCAGGCCCCGGACAGGGGATAATGAAAAACTGTTTTTT. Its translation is CASSQVRPRTGDNEKLFF.

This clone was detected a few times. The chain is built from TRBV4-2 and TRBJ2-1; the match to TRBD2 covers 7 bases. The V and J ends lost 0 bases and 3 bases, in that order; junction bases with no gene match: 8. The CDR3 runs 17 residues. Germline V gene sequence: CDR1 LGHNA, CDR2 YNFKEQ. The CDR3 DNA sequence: TGTGCCAGCAGCCAAGAGGTTCTAGCGGTCCTCTACAATGAGCAGTTCTTC. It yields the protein CASSQEVLAVLYNEQFF.

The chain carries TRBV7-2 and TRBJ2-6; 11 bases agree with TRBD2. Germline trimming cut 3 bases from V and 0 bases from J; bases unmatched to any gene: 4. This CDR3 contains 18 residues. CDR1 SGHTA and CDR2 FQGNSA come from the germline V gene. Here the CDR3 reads CASSLASGGHSGANVLTF. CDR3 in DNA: TGTGCCAGCAGCTTGGCTAGCGGGGGGCACTCTGGGGCCAACGTCCTGACTTTC.

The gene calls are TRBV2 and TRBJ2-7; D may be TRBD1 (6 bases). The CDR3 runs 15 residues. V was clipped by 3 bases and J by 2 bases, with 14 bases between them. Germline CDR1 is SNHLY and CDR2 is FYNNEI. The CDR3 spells CASSEDRSITYEQYF. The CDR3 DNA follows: TGTGCCAGCAGTGAGGACAGATCGATTACCTACGAGCAGTACTTC.

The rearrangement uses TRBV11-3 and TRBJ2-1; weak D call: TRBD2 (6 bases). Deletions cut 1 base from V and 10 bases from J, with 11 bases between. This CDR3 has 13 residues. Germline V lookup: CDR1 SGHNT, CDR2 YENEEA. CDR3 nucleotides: TGTGCCAGCAGCTTAGGGGCGGGGAGGGAGCAGTTCTTC. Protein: CASSLGAGREQFF.

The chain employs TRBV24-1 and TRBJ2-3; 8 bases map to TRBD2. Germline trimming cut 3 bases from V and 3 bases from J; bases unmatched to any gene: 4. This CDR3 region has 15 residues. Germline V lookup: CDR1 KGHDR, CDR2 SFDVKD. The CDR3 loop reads CATSDPGLATDTQYF. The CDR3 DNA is TGTGCCACCAGTGATCCAGGACTAGCAACAGATACGCAGTATTTT.

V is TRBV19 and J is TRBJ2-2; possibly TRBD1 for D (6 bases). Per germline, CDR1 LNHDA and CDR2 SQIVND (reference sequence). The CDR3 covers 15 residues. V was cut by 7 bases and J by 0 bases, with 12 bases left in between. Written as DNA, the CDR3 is TGTGCCAGTAAGGATAGGGGGACGAACACCGGGGAGCTGTTTTTT. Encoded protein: CASKDRGTNTGELFF. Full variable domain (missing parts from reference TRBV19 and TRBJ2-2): DGGITQSPKYLFRKEGQNVTLSCEQNLNHDAMYWYRQDPGQGLRLIYYSQIVNDFQKGDIAEGYSVSREKKESFPLTVTSAQKNPTAFYLCASKDRGTNTGELFFGEGSRLTVL.

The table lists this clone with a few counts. In DNA form, the CDR3 reads TGTGCCAGCAGTTATTCGTCGGGTCATAGGAACACTGAAGCTTTCTTT. This sequence encodes CASSYSSGHRNTEAFF. V and J are TRBV6-5 and TRBJ1-1; no clear D gene. The CDR3 spans 16 residues. The V end was cut by 3 bases, the J end by 1 base, with 15 bases between. Germline V gives CDR1 MNHEY, CDR2 SVGAGI.

As DNA, the CDR3 is TGTGCCAGCAGCCATGGTAGCGGACAGGGGCTTAATTCACCCCTCCACTTT. This translates into CASSHGSGQGLNSPLHF. The chain uses TRBV3-1 (or the pseudogene TRBV3-2) and TRBJ1-6, with 9 bases that match TRBD1. Germline V gives CDR1 LGHDT, CDR2 YNNKEL (reference sequence). V was pared by 3 bases and J by 6 bases, with 9 bases of the junction left unmatched. The CDR3 loop spans 17 amino acids.